These 12 T cell receptor beta chains were all obtained from the same sample, sequenced in a study of cytomegalovirus exposure and HLA in healthy donors. Primers for the PCR totalled 60 Vbeta and 13 Jbeta. Libraries were prepared by immunoSEQ multiplex PCR; TCRdb keeps only in-frame clonotypes and omits some of them. The table includes 70,000 to 80,000 clones, almost 85% detected once. The sequenced sample was PBMCs. All receptors derive from a man aged 18-30 years in good health and CMV-seronegative.

The chain has TRBV7-2 and TRBJ2-7; D uncertain. Germline values: CDR1 SGHTA, CDR2 FQGNSA. V dropped 3 bases and J dropped 0 bases, with 3 bases sitting between them. This CDR3 is 12 amino acids long. The CDR3 DNA reads TGTGCCAGCAGCTTGAGCTCCTACGAGCAGTACTTC. Translating it yields CASSLSSYEQYF. Supplemented by reference TRBV7-2 and TRBJ2-7, the full variable domain reads GAGVSQSPSNKVTEKGKDVELRCDPISGHTALYWYRQSLGQGLEFLIYFQGNSAPDKSGLPSDRFSAERTGGSVSTLTIQRTQQEDSAVYLCASSLSSYEQYFGPGTRLTVT.

In this sample, this clone turned up a few times. The chain links TRBV6-5 to TRBJ2-7, with D maybe TRBD2 (5 bases). In germline, CDR1 is MNHEY, CDR2 SVGAGI. V shed 6 bases and J shed 3 bases, with 6 bases lying between them. This CDR3 region has 11 residues. CDR3 region: CASSRDYEQYF. Written as DNA, the CDR3 is TGTGCCAGCAGCCGGGACTACGAGCAGTACTTC.

V is TRBV30 and J is TRBJ1-1, with D tentatively TRBD1 (6 bases). The CDR3 covers 12 residues. V lost 5 bases and J 6 bases, leaving 13 bases between the germline ends. Germline values: CDR1 GTSNPN, CDR2 SVGIG (reference sequence). CDR3 protein: CAWGKGVPEAFF. CDR3 nucleotides: TGTGCCTGGGGAAAGGGGGTACCTGAAGCTTTCTTT.

The count of this clone is one. The chain uses TRBV19 and TRBJ1-1; D is unresolved. The CDR3 has 14 residues. Germline V gene sequence: CDR1 LNHDA, CDR2 SQIVND (reference sequence). V lost 1 base and J 2 bases, leaving 8 bases between the germline ends. CDR3 sequence reads: CASSIGPGNTEAFF. In nucleotides, the CDR3 is TGTGCCAGTAGTATAGGGCCGGGAAACACTGAAGCTTTCTTT.

The J gene is TRBJ2-3, the V gene TRBV5-4; 8 positions match TRBD2. The CDR3 sequence is 15 residues long. Trimming took 2 bases from V and 5 from J; bases not matched to a gene: 7. Germline V gene lookup returns CDR1 SGHNT and CDR2 YYREEE (reference sequence). The CDR3 reads CASSFRGGGLDTQYF. CDR3 nucleotides: TGTGCCAGCAGCTTTCGTGGCGGGGGGCTAGATACGCAGTATTTT.

The chain employs TRBV27 and TRBJ2-7, with D possibly TRBD1 on 7 matching bases. CDR1 is MNHEY, CDR2 SMNVEV, per germline (reference sequence). Trimming pared 5 bases from V and 0 bases from J, leaving 14 bases between. CDR3 size: 15 residues. In DNA, the CDR3 is TGTGCCAGCAGTACTCACAGGGGACTCTCCTACGAGCAGTACTTC. It codes for CASSTHRGLSYEQYF.

The J gene is TRBJ2-2, the V gene TRBV5-1; 10 nucleotides line up with TRBD1. V lost 3 bases, J lost 5 bases, and 7 bases stayed unmatched. Germline assignment: CDR1 SGHRS and CDR2 YFSETQ. The CDR3 extends over 16 amino acids. The CDR3 protein is CASSSGQGGWTGELFF. The CDR3 coding sequence is TGCGCCAGCAGCTCCGGACAGGGGGGGTGGACCGGGGAGCTGTTTTTT.

The chain uses TRBV2 and TRBJ1-5, with no clear D. Trimming stripped 3 bases from V and 2 bases from J, with 14 bases between. The germline gives CDR1 SNHLY, CDR2 FYNNEI. CDR3 size: 16 residues. CDR3 sequence: CASSEPTPGGNQPQHF. CDR3 sequence (DNA): TGTGCCAGCAGTGAGCCGACCCCGGGAGGCAATCAGCCCCAGCATTTT.

The chain joins TRBV5-1 to TRBJ2-1; TRBD2 agrees at 9 bases. V was clipped by 4 bases and J by 6 bases; unmatched bases: 5. The length of the CDR3 is 14 residues. Germline V gene data show CDR1 as SGHRS and CDR2 as YFSETQ. The CDR3 spells CASSRGGAGNEQFF. DNA for the CDR3: TGCGCCAGCAGCCGCGGGGGGGCTGGCAATGAGCAGTTCTTC.

The chain combines TRBV28 with TRBJ2-3; 9 nucleotides agree with TRBD2. Germline assignment: CDR1 MDHEN and CDR2 SYDVKM. J was trimmed by 5 bases and V by 5 bases; bases with no gene match: 14. The CDR3 is 17 residues long. The CDR3 DNA reads TGTGCCAGCAGTCTGGGGGGGGCTAGCGGGGTGGTAGATACGCAGTATTTT. This encodes CASSLGGASGVVDTQYF.

This clone showed up just a few times. This rearrangement joins TRBV7-8 to TRBJ1-2; D not resolved. The CDR3 runs to 13 residues. V was shortened by 5 bases and J by 6 bases, with 13 bases between the two germline ends. Germline V lookup: CDR1 SGHVS, CDR2 FQNEAQ. In DNA, the CDR3 is TGTGCCAGCAGCCGACGGTGGAGGGATGGCTACACCTTC. Its translation: CASSRRWRDGYTF.

This chain joins TRBV30 and TRBJ1-3; no definite D call. Deletions cut 1 base from V and 0 bases from J, with 10 bases between. In germline, CDR1 is GTSNPN, CDR2 SVGIG (reference sequence). The CDR3 is made up of 15 amino acids. The CDR3 nucleotides read TGTGCCTGGAGTGCCGGGAGCCACTCTGGAAACACCATATATTTT. Amino acids: CAWSAGSHSGNTIYF.